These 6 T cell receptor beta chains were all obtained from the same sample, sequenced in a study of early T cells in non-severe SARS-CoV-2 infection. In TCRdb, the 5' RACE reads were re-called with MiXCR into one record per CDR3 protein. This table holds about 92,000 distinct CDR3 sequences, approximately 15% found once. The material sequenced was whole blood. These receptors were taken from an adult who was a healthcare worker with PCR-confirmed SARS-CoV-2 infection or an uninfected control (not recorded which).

The CDR3 spells CASSLRLAGGDEQYF. The CDR3 nucleotides read TGCGCCAGCAGCTTGCGACTAGCGGGAGGAGACGAGCAGTACTTC. The chain combines TRBV5-1 with TRBJ2-7; 13 bases fit TRBD2. This CDR3 is 15 amino acids long. Germline-derived CDR1 and CDR2 are SGHRS and YFSETQ. Germline trimming cut 1 base from V and 5 bases from J; bases unmatched to any gene: 3.

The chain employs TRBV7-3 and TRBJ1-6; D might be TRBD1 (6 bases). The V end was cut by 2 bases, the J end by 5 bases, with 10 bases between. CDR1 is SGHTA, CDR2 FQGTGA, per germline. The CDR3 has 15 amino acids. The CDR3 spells CASSLLSGDNSPLHF. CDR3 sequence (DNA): TGTGCCAGCAGCTTACTCTCAGGGGATAATTCACCCCTCCACTTT.

CDR3: CASSLGQARNEQFF. CDR3 DNA: TGTGCCAGCAGCTTGGGGCAGGCCAGGAATGAGCAGTTCTTC. The V gene is TRBV5-5, the J gene TRBJ2-1; unclear D gene. The V and J ends lost 0 bases and 7 bases respectively, with 11 bases between them. This CDR3 region has 14 residues. The germline CDR1 and CDR2 sequences are SGHKS and YYEKEE (reference sequence).

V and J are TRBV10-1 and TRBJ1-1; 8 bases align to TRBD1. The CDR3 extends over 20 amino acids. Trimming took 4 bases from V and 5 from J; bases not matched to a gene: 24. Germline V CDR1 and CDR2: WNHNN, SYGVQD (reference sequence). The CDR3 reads CASSALLSGTGKGGRTEAFF. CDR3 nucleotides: TGCGCCAGCAGTGCCCTCTTATCCGGGACAGGTAAAGGGGGTAGGACTGAAGCTTTCTTT.

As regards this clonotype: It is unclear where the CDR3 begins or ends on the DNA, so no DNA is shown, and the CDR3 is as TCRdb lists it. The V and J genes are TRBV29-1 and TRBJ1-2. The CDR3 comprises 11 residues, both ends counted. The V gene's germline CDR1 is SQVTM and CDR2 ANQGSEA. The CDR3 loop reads CSALGSYGCTF.

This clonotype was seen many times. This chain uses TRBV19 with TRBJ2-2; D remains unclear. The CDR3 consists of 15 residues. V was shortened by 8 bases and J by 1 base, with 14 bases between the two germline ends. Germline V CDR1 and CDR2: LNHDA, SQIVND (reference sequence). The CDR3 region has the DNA TGTGCCAGTGGCAACAGAAACCAGAACACCGGGGAGCTGTTTTTT. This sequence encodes CASGNRNQNTGELFF.